What follows are 12 T cell receptor beta chains derived from one specimen sequenced in a study of cytotoxic CD8 clonotypes in ibrutinib-treated CLL. The data were produced by immunoSEQ multiplex PCR, yet TCRdb's version contains in-frame clones alone and is incomplete. Altogether over 75,000 clones are present, around four fifths being singletons, with the ten largest covering about 30%. Sequences were derived from PBMCs, sampled after 12 months of ibrutinib treatment. The receptors were sampled from a human donor with chronic lymphocytic leukemia.

The V and J genes are TRBV4-2 and TRBJ2-3; 13 nucleotides align to TRBD2. The germline V gene has CDR1 LGHNA and CDR2 YNFKEQ. The CDR3 has 17 amino acids. V was clipped by 8 bases and J by 0 bases; unmatched bases: 8. CDR3 sequence: CASGTSGAFASTDTQYF. For the CDR3, the DNA is TGTGCCAGCGGGACTAGCGGGGCCTTCGCTAGCACAGATACGCAGTATTTT.

Only a few counts were recorded for this clone. The V and J genes are TRBV7-3 and TRBJ2-5; D may match TRBD1 or TRBD2 (6 bases each). The germline V and J ends were trimmed by 6 bases and 2 bases, with 22 bases remaining between them. CDR1 and CDR2 from the germline V gene are SGHTA and FQGTGA. This CDR3 is built from 17 residues. CDR3 bases: TGTGCCAGCAGATTTACCCTAAAGGGGGGCCTACAAGAGACCCAGTACTTC. The encoded protein is CASRFTLKGGLQETQYF.

This CDR3 is CASSIVPGITGELFF. CDR3 in DNA: TGTGCCAGTAGTATAGTTCCCGGGATCACCGGGGAGCTGTTTTTT. This rearrangement joins TRBV19 to TRBJ2-2; D perhaps matches TRBD2 (5 bases). Germline lookup yields CDR1 LNHDA and CDR2 SQIVND (reference sequence). This CDR3 contains 15 residues. Trimming pared 1 base from V and 4 bases from J, leaving 10 bases between.

J is TRBJ1-5 and V is TRBV30; D is ambiguous. The CDR3 has 12 residues. V was shortened by 1 base and J by 4 bases, with 5 bases between the two germline ends. Germline lookup yields CDR1 GTSNPN and CDR2 SVGIG (reference sequence). The CDR3 DNA reads as TGTGCCTGGAGTGAGGAGAATCAGCCCCAGCATTTT. Its protein is CAWSEENQPQHF.

The count of this clone is one. The V gene is TRBV30, the J gene TRBJ2-7, with 10 positions matching TRBD1. Germline assignment: CDR1 GTSNPN and CDR2 SVGIG (reference sequence). V dropped 2 bases and J dropped 8; count of bases not matched to a gene: 6. This CDR3 region has 13 residues. Here the CDR3 DNA reads TGTGCCTGGAGTAGGACAGGGGGGGTGCAGCAGTACTTC. This encodes CAWSRTGGVQQYF. The full variable domain, its missing parts supplied by reference TRBV30 and TRBJ2-7, is SQTIHQWPATLVQPVGSPLSLECTVEGTSNPNLYWYRQAAGRGLQLLFYSVGIGQISSEVPQNLSASRPQDRQFILSSKKLLLSDSGFYLCAWSRTGGVQQYFGPGTRLTVT.

This clone was observed a single time. The V gene is TRBV28, the J gene TRBJ1-5, with D possibly TRBD1 on 5 matching bases. This CDR3 region has 14 residues. CDR1 MDHEN and CDR2 SYDVKM come from the germline V gene. With 2 bases removed from V and 5 bases from J, the gap between germline ends came to 10 bases. CDR3 region: CASSLAQVYQPQHF. The CDR3 region has the DNA TGTGCCAGCAGTTTAGCACAGGTCTATCAGCCCCAGCATTTT.

The chain is built from TRBV7-9 and TRBJ2-5; D uncertain. Germline-derived CDR1 and CDR2 are SEHNR and FQNEAQ (reference sequence). The CDR3 is 14 amino acids. V lost 2 bases and J 6 bases, leaving 13 bases between the germline ends. CDR3 in amino acids: CASSLRKDVQTQYF. The CDR3 nucleotides are TGTGCCAGCAGCTTAAGAAAGGATGTTCAGACCCAGTACTTC.

In this sample, this clone turned up a few times. The rearrangement links TRBV1 to TRBJ2-5; the listed D gene, TRBD2, was not tested against the DNA. TRBV1 is marked as a pseudogene. The CDR3 spans 18 residues. The CDR3 bases are TGCACCAGCAGCGGATACGTGACGGGACTAGCCTGGGGAGAGACCCAGTACTTC. It yields the protein CTSSGYVTGLAWGETQYF.

V and J are TRBV2 and TRBJ2-7; 8 nucleotides line up with TRBD1. CDR1 SNHLY and CDR2 FYNNEI come from the germline V gene. The V and J ends lost 7 bases and 7 bases, in that order; junction bases with no gene match: 12. There are 14 residues in the CDR3. Written as DNA, the CDR3 is TGTGCCAGCAACACTAGGACAGGGTCGGGGGAGCAGTACTTC. The encoded protein is CASNTRTGSGEQYF.

This rearrangement joins TRBV10-1 to TRBJ1-1, with D hard to call. In germline, CDR1 is WNHNN, CDR2 SYGVQD (reference sequence). The V and J ends lost 5 bases and 5 bases respectively, with 12 bases between them. This CDR3 is built from 13 residues. The CDR3 DNA reads TGCGCCAGCAGTAATCAATGGGATACTGAAGCTTTCTTT. Its translation is CASSNQWDTEAFF.

This clone was picked up one time. This chain joins TRBV6-5 and TRBJ1-4, with 11 bases lining up with TRBD1. Germline V CDR1 and CDR2: MNHEY, SVGAGI. The CDR3 contains 14 residues. The V segment lost 3 bases and the J segment 10 bases; nucleotides outside the gene matches: 4. The CDR3 here is CASSYSGTGGKLFF. CDR3 bases: TGTGCCAGCAGTTATTCCGGGACAGGGGGAAAACTGTTTTTT.

CDR3 bases: TGCGCCAGCAGTGATTATACAGGGGGAGCAACTAATGAAAAACTGTTTTTT. It is translated as CASSDYTGGATNEKLFF. This sequence joins TRBV10-1 and TRBJ1-4; 8 bases are a match to TRBD1. This CDR3 comprises 17 residues. V was pared by 3 bases and J by 0 bases, with 6 bases of the junction left unmatched. Germline-derived CDR1 and CDR2 are WNHNN and SYGVQD (reference sequence).